This note documents a single T cell receptor (beta chain) sequence. CDR3 length: 15 residues. V gave up 0 bases and J gave up 5 bases, with 11 bases separating them. Germline V lookup: CDR1 SGDLS, CDR2 YYNGEE. The record originates from a study of blood T cell repertoires in COVID-19. Data came from immunoSEQ multiplex PCR; TCRdb stores just in-frame clones and leaves some out. The data hold just over 250,000 clones, with about nine tenths observed a single time. This TCR derives from a person aged 18 to 35 with COVID-19, enrolled during active disease. The sequenced sample was peripheral blood. The rearrangement joins TRBV9 to TRBJ2-2, with TRBD1 as a possible D gene (7 bases). CDR3 amino acids: CASSVGSGGTGELFF. The CDR3 DNA follows: TGTGCCAGCAGCGTAGGGTCAGGGGGGACCGGGGAGCTGTTTTTT.